The sequence of this T cell receptor beta chain was determined in a study of regulatory T cells in long-lasting Graves disease (dated by TCRdb to about 2021). Some background on the complete study: Antithyroid drugs had been taken for less than 3 months by newly diagnosed Graves' disease patients. Patients with persistent Graves' disease were compared with patients with newly diagnosed Graves' disease using TCR sequencing and RNA sequencing of peripheral blood. The study was registered as a clinical trial and conducted in China. A total of around 33 samples were covered by TCR sequencing, comprising some 13 persistent and approximately 20 newly diagnosed Graves' disease patients. Summary of the overall study and its limitations: Sequencing and analysis were limited to the TCR beta chain. The small sample size was acknowledged by the authors as a limitation that may reduce accuracy. Persistent Graves' disease patients showed lower TCR Shannon entropy and fewer highly expanded clones than newly diagnosed patients, suggesting clonal expansion. The study examined only peripheral blood because the primary lesion, thyroid tissue, could not be accessed. A larger number of public clonotypes was shared among persistent patients (over 2,500) than among newly diagnosed patients (around 870). Preferential use of TRBV28, TRBJ1-2 and TRBJ2-5 was observed in persistent disease, whereas TRBV20-1 and TRBJ2-1 were favored in newly diagnosed disease.

The intended sense of this specimen's time point label: newly diagnosed GD, antithyroid drugs for less than 3 months. For both TCR sequencing and RNA sequencing, RNA was extracted from PBMCs using TRIzol. The diagnosis of Graves' disease was made according to American Thyroid Association guidelines. Patients were recruited from an endocrinology department in Xi'an, China. From each patient, nine milliliters of peripheral blood was collected into an EDTA anticoagulant tube. Ficoll Paque Plus density gradient separation was used to isolate PBMCs, and no further T cell sorting was done. An Agilent 2100 Bioanalyzer and agarose gel were used to assess RNA quality, and a NanoDrop 2000 was used to measure RNA concentration. Spanning cysteine to phenylalanine, the CDR3 consists of 13 amino acids. The kept DNA is CDR3 alone, 39 bases in frame from the first base. The germline ends are 13 bases apart after V is trimmed by 6 bases and J by 5 bases.

In its sample, this clonotype was seen many times. The clone's antigen remains unknown. Base qualities are not provided; no much larger clone lies one nucleotide away. Receptor libraries were prepared by multiplex PCR. Sequencing instrument: Illumina HiSeq 4000. CDR3 regions were amplified by Arm-PCR with iRepertoire HTBI primers to construct TCR beta libraries. Before sequencing, the PCR products underwent gel purification. The study's processing was this. Across samples, roughly 60 TRBV and 12 to 15 TRBJ segments were identified and used for gene usage analysis of CDR3 amino acid clonotypes. Filtered high-quality paired reads were merged into contigs using COPE and FqMerger. BLAST was used to align contigs to IMGT TRBV, TRBD and TRBJ reference genes, and CDR3 was defined according to IMGT. Any clonotype with a frequency above 0.1% was classified as a highly expanded clone. Repertoire diversity was measured by Shannon entropy, and V-J evenness by the Gini coefficient. A clonotype was considered public if more than one individual shared it. Through fastp at Q25 and MiXCR, TCRdb rebuilt clones from the public reads, retaining in-frame beta chains. One record per CDR3 amino acid sequence lists the most common genes and DNA. These V and J calls rely on TCRdb rather than the paper's analysis. A total of under 400,000 distinct CDR3 sequences appear in this sample, roughly a sixth of them only once. 30% of the sample belongs to the ten largest clones.

The data were also submitted as part of a second study, on T cells in Graves' hyperthyroidism and ophthalmopathy. The second paper further reports: Stable Graves' hyperthyroidism was defined as the absence of progression to ophthalmopathy over 18 months of follow-up. Hyperthyroidism patients were newly diagnosed, with disease duration under 2 months, and aged 18 to 65 years. Any patient with an uncontrolled infection, another autoimmune disease, pregnancy or lactation was excluded. Clinical symptoms, serum thyroxine and TRAb, thyroid ultrasound, and orbital computed tomography formed the basis for the diagnoses. The TCR CDR3 was subjected to a first round of RT-PCR using the HTBI primer set and the Qiagen OneStep RT-PCR kit. Most expanded thyroid clonotypes (frequency above 0.001) were also found in blood, which suggests that blood repertoires may mirror thyroid immune responses. In cross-validation, a model built on a 13 V-J signature told ophthalmopathy apart from stable hyperthyroidism with roughly 87% sensitivity and roughly 82% specificity, and in testing the same model reached 80%/75%. In validation, the model predicted progression to ophthalmopathy a median of around six months before onset, with around 70% sensitivity and roughly 73% specificity. To identify TCR V-J signatures that set the groups apart, the researchers used a discovery cohort of about a hundred patients, made up of fewer than 50 with Graves' ophthalmopathy and about 60 with stable Graves' hyperthyroidism. An independent validation cohort of fewer than 20 hyperthyroidism patients and approximately 15 patients who later progressed to ophthalmopathy tested prospective prediction of ophthalmopathy. The roughly 90 discovery patients were divided at random into training and test sets in a 7:3 ratio. The study also compared thyroid tissue and blood T-cell repertoires from a handful of Graves' hyperthyroidism patients. After blood sampling, hyperthyroidism patients were treated with methimazole at a starting dose of 30 mg daily, and ophthalmopathy patients were treated with high-dose intravenous methylprednisolone. Libraries were constructed in a second round of multiplex PCR, after which size selection and purification were performed. Sequencing of the libraries was done on an Illumina HiSeq2000 using paired-end 100 bp reads. SOAPnuke was used to process the raw data, removing reads that contained adapters or uncalled bases, had a mean Phred below 15, or lacked an exact match to the constant primer or identifier. COPE v1.2.5 was used to merge the high-quality paired reads, and each unique nucleotide sequence was defined as a clonotype. Clonotypes were aligned to IMGT TRBV, TRBD and TRBJ reference segments using MiTCR v1.1. The analysis was restricted to V-J combinations with a frequency above 0.0001, which together covered just over 99% of the repertoires. A TCS score was defined as the ratio of F50 (clonal expansion) to E x V (chaos), with BLOSUM62-based TCRdist applied between CDR3 peptides within each V-J. Welch's t-statistics and random forest reduced some 510 V-J features to 10 to 15, which were used in a naive Bayes classifier (R e1071). Sample size was not statistically predetermined, and blinding of investigators to group allocation was not performed. The paper reports TCR Vbeta CDR3 sequencing of about 140 peripheral blood samples: around 45 ophthalmopathy, fewer than 85 hyperthyroidism and approximately 17 progressor patients.

Sequencing was performed on peripheral blood mononuclear cells (PBMCs), taken at new diagnosis, from a patient treated with antithyroid drugs. This TCR came from a man aged 40-49 years with Graves disease. Donor details come from another sample of the same person, matched by shared clones. The rearranged chain carries TRBV12-3 or TRBV12-4 and TRBJ2-5, with a weak D call of TRBD1 (6 bases match). Read as DNA, the sequence is TGTGCCAGCAGCCAGGGACATAGGGAGACCCAGTACTTC. This yields the protein CASSQGHRETQYF.